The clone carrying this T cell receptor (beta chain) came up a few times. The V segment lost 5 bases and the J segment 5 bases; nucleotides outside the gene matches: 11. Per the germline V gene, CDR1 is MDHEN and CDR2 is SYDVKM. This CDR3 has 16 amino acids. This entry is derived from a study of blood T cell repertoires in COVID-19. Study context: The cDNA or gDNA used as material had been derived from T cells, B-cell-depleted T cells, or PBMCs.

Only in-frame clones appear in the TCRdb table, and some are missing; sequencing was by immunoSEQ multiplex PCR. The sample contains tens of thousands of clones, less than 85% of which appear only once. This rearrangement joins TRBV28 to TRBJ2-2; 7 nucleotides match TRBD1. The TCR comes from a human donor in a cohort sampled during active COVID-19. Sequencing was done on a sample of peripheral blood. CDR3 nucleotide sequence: TGTGCCAGCAGTGGGAACGACAGGGCAGGGACCGGGGAGCTGTTTTTT. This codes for CASSGNDRAGTGELFF.